The clone carrying this T cell receptor beta chain occurred a few times. What it recognizes is unknown. Amplification by 5'RACE using constant-segment primers produced TCR alpha and TCR beta cDNA libraries that carried sample barcodes and UMIs. TCRdb called the 5' RACE reads again in MiXCR, with one record for every CDR3 protein. This table holds about 340,000 distinct CDR3 sequences, 15% to 20% found once. These data originate in a study of T-cell memory formation after mild COVID-19. The length of the CDR3 is 11 residues. V was clipped by 9 bases and J by 1 base, with 6 bases between them. Germline CDR1 ENHRY, CDR2 SYGVKD. Study-wide findings and caveats: Some clones that responded turned up in pre-infection memory, which suggests that cross-reactive memory joined in.

This receptor was identified in a man aged 18 to 35 who had mild COVID-19 (a few samples of this study predate the infection). Cell type and time point are not known. J is TRBJ1-1 and V is TRBV10-3; D is uncertain. Input material: PBMCs or a T cell subset sorted from them (not recorded which). The CDR3 nucleotides are TGTGCCATTAGACAGAACACTGAAGCTTTCTTT. It codes for CAIRQNTEAFF.